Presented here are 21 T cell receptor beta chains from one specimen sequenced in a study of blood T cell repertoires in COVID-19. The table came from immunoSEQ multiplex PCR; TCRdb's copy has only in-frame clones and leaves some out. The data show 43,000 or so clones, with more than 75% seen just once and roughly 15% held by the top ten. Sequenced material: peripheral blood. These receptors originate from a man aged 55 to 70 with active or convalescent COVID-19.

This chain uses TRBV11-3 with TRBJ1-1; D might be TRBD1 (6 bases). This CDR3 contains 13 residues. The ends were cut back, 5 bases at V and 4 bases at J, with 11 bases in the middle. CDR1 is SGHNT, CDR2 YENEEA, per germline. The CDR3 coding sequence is TGTGCCAGCAGCCCGACAGGTCGCACTGAAGCTTTCTTT. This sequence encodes CASSPTGRTEAFF.

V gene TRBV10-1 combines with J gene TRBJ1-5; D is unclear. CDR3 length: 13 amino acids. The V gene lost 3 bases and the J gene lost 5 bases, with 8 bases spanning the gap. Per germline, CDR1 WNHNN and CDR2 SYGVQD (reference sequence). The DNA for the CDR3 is TGCGCCAGCAGTGACGGGGTGGATCAGCCCCAGCATTTT. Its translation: CASSDGVDQPQHF.

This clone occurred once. The CDR3 protein is CASRLGVRGSPLHF. In DNA, the CDR3 is TGTGCCAGTAGGCTGGGAGTACGGGGTTCACCCCTCCACTTT. The gene calls are TRBV19 and TRBJ1-6, with D hard to call. Germline CDR1 LNHDA, CDR2 SQIVND (reference sequence). V gave up 6 bases and J gave up 9 bases, with 15 bases separating them. CDR3 length equals 14 residues. Supplemented by reference TRBV19 and TRBJ1-6, the full variable domain reads DGGITQSPKYLFRKEGQNVTLSCEQNLNHDAMYWYRQDPGQGLRLIYYSQIVNDFQKGDIAEGYSVSREKKESFPLTVTSAQKNPTAFYLCASRLGVRGSPLHFGNGTRLTVT.

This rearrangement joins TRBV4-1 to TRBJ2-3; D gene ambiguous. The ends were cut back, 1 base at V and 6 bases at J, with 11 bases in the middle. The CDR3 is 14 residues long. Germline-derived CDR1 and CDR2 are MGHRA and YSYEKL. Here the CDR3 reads CASSQARAGDTQYF. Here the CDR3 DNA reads TGCGCCAGCAGCCAAGCCCGAGCCGGGGATACGCAGTATTTT.

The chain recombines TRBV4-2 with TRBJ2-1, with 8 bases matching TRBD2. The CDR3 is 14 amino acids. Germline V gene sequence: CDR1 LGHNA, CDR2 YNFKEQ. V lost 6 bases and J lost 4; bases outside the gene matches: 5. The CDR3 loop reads CASRNPSGYNEQFF. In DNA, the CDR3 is TGTGCCAGCAGGAACCCTAGCGGGTACAATGAGCAGTTCTTC.

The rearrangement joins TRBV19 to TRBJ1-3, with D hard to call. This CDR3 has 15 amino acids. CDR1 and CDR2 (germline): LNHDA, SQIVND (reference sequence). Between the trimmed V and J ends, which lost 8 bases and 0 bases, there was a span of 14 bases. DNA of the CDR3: TGTGCCAGTTCGGAACAGCTCCTCTCTGGAAACACCATATATTTT. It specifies CASSEQLLSGNTIYF. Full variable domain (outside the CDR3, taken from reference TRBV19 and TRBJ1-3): DGGITQSPKYLFRKEGQNVTLSCEQNLNHDAMYWYRQDPGQGLRLIYYSQIVNDFQKGDIAEGYSVSREKKESFPLTVTSAQKNPTAFYLCASSEQLLSGNTIYFGEGSWLTVV.

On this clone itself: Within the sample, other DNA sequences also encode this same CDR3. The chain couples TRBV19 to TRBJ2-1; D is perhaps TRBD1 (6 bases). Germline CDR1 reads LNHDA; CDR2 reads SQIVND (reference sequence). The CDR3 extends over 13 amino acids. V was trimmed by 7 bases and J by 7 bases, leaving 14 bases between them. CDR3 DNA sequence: TGTGCCAGTACCCTAACAGGGTGGAATGAGCAGTTCTTC. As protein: CASTLTGWNEQFF.

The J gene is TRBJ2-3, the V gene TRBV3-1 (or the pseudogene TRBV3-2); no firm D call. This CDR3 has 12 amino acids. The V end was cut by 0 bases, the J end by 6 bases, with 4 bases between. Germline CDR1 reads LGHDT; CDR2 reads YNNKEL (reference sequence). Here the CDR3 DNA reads TGTGCCAGCAGCCAAGAAGAGGATACGCAGTATTTT. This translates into CASSQEEDTQYF.

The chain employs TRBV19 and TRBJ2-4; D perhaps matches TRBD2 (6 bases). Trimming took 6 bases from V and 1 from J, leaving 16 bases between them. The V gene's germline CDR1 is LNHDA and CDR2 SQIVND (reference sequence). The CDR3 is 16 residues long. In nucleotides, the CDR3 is TGTGCCAGTAGCGGGCCCGCGGGGATGGCCAAAAACATTCAGTACTTC. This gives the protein CASSGPAGMAKNIQYF.

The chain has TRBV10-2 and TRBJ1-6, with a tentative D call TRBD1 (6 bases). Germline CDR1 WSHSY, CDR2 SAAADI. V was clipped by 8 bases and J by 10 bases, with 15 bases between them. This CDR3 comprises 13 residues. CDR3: CASADRRLSPLHF. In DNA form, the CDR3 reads TGCGCCAGCGCCGACAGGCGGTTATCACCCCTCCACTTT.

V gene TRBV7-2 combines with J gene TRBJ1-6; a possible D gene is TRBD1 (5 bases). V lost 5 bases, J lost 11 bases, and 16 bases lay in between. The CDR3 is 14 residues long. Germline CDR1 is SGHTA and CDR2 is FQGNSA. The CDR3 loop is CASSAAGGSTPLHF. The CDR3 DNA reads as TGTGCCAGCAGCGCAGCGGGGGGAAGTACACCCCTCCACTTT.

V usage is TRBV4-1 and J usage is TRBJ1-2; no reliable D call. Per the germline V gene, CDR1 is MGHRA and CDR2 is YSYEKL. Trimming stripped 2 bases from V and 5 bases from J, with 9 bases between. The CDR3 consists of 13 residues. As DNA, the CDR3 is TGCGCCAGCAGCCAACTTATCGGGTATGGCTACACCTTC. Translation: CASSQLIGYGYTF.

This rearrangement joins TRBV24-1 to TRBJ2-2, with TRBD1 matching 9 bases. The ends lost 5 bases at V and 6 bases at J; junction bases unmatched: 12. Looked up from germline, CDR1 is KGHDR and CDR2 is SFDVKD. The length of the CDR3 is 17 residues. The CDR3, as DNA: TGTGCCACCAGTGCAAAATTGGGACAGGGAGAACCCGGGGAGCTGTTTTTT. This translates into CATSAKLGQGEPGELFF.

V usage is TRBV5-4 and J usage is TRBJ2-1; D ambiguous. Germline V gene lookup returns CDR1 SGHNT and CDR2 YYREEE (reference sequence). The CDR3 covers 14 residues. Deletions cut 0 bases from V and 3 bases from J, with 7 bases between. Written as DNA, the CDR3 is TGTGCCAGCAGCTTGGTTGCGGTCTACAATGAGCAGTTCTTC. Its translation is CASSLVAVYNEQFF.

DNA for the CDR3: TGTGCCTGGAAGGGCGCGGGGGGCGGGGGATATTTT. Translation: CAWKGAGGGGYF. The chain links TRBV30 to TRBJ2-3; 8 bases map to TRBD2. Germline assignment: CDR1 GTSNPN and CDR2 SVGIG (reference sequence). V lost 4 bases to trimming and J lost 15 bases; unmatched junction nucleotides: 12. This CDR3 contains 12 residues.

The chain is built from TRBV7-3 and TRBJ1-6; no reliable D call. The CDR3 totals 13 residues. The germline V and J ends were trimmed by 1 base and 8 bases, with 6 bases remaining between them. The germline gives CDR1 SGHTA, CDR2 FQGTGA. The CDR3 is CASSLIVDSPLHF. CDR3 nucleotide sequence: TGTGCCAGCAGCTTAATAGTGGATTCACCCCTCCACTTT. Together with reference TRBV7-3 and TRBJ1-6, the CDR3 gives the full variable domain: GAGVSQTPSNKVTEKGKYVELRCDPISGHTALYWYRQSLGQGPEFLIYFQGTGAADDSGLPNDRFFAVRPEGSVSTLKIQRTERGDSAVYLCASSLIVDSPLHFGNGTRLTVT.

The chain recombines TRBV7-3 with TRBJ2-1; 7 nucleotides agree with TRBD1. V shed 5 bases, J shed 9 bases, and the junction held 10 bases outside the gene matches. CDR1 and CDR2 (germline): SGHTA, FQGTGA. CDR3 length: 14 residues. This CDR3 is CASSLGTAYLEQFF. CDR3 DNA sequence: TGTGCCAGCAGCCTAGGGACAGCGTATCTTGAGCAGTTCTTC. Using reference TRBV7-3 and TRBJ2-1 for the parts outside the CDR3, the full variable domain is GAGVSQTPSNKVTEKGKYVELRCDPISGHTALYWYRQSLGQGPEFLIYFQGTGAADDSGLPNDRFFAVRPEGSVSTLKIQRTERGDSAVYLCASSLGTAYLEQFFGPGTRLTVL.

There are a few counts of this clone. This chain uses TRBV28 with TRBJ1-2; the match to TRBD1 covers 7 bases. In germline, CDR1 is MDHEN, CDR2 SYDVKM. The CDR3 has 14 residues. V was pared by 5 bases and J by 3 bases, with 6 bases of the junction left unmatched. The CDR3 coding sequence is TGTGCCAGCAGTCCCCGGGACAGCTACTATGGCTACACCTTC. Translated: CASSPRDSYYGYTF.

This CDR3 reads CASSPRGDSYEQYF. The CDR3 DNA reads TGTGCCAGCTCACCACGGGGGGACTCCTACGAGCAGTACTTC. This chain connects TRBV18 to TRBJ2-7; possible D gene TRBD2, 6 bases. Germline CDR1 and CDR2: KGHSH and LQKENI. CDR3 length equals 14 residues. The germline V and J ends were trimmed by 1 base and 0 bases, with 7 bases remaining between them.

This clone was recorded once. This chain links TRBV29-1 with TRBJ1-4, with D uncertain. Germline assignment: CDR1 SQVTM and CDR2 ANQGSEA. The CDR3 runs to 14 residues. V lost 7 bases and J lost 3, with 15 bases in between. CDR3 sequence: CSAGRASANEKLFF. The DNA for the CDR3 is TGCAGCGCCGGGCGGGCTTCGGCTAATGAAAAACTGTTTTTT.

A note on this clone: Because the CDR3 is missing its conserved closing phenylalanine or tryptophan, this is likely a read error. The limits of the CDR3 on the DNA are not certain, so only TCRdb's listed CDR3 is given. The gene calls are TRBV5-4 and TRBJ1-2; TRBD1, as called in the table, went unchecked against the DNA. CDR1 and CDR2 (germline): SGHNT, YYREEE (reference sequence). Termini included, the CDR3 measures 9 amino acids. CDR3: CASSFRQKI.